A selection of T cell receptor beta chains follows, all from one sample in a study of cytomegalovirus exposure and HLA in healthy donors. Sequencing was performed with immunoSEQ multiplex PCR; in TCRdb, only in-frame clones are kept and a portion is missing. Among around 89,000 clones, 81% were seen once, and the ten largest hold 1% to 1.5%. The sample was PBMCs. The receptor set was obtained from a girl aged 2 to 9 in good health and CMV-seropositive. Each CDR3 is given with its conserved first and last residue. The D gene is left open where the match is weak. Size is stated for part of the rows, as once, few or many counts, or as a class when the clone is expanded.

abundance	len	v_gene	j_gene	d_gene	CDR3aa	CDR3nt
-	16	TRBV7-3	TRBJ2-1	-	CASSLWGPGTGNEQFF	TGTGCCAGCAGCTTATGGGGACCAGGTACAGGGAATGAGCAGTTCTTC
-	14	TRBV28	TRBJ1-1	TRBD1	CASSTRTGTTEAFF	TGTGCCAGCAGTACCCGGACAGGGACCACTGAAGCTTTCTTT
few	13	TRBV29-1	TRBJ2-7	TRBD2	CSVLAGDRYEQYF	TGCAGCGTTTTAGCGGGAGATAGATACGAGCAGTACTTC
few	14	TRBV6-5	TRBJ1-1	-	CASSYVKGKSKAFF	TGTGCCAGCAGTTATGTTAAGGGGAAGAGTAAAGCTTTCTTT
-	13	TRBV28	TRBJ2-7	TRBD2	CASSLAGGDEQYF	TGTGCCAGCAGTTTAGCGGGAGGCGACGAGCAGTACTTC
few	14	TRBV18	TRBJ2-7	-	CASSPSQGPYEQYF	TGTGCCAGCTCACCATCTCAGGGTCCCTACGAGCAGTACTTC
once	15	TRBV19	TRBJ1-1	-	CASSLTEKLNTEAFF	TGTGCCAGTAGTCTCACAGAGAAACTGAACACTGAAGCTTTCTTT
-	15	TRBV30	TRBJ2-1	TRBD2	CAGTGASGSYNEQFF	TGTGCCGGGACCGGGGCTAGCGGTTCCTACAATGAGCAGTTCTTC
-	11	TRBV7-9	TRBJ2-7	-	CAEVAAYEQYF	TGTGCCGAGGTGGCAGCCTACGAGCAGTACTTC
-	13	TRBV27	TRBJ1-5	-	CASKLSSNQPQHF	TGTGCCAGCAAGCTTTCTAGCAATCAGCCCCAGCATTTT
-	16	TRBV30	TRBJ2-1	-	CAWSVRLPSRENEQFF	TGTGCCTGGAGTGTACGTCTCCCTAGCCGGGAGAATGAGCAGTTCTTC
few	17	TRBV6-1	TRBJ1-5	TRBD1	CASSDLPGQGGNQPQHF	TGTGCCAGCAGTGACTTGCCGGGACAGGGAGGCAATCAGCCCCAGCATTTT
-	14	TRBV27	TRBJ1-2	TRBD1	CASSPTGGPYGYTF	TGTGCCAGCAGTCCCACAGGGGGGCCCTATGGCTACACCTTC
-	15	TRBV13	TRBJ1-2	-	CASSNPQGFSYGYTF	TGTGCCAGCAGCAACCCTCAGGGTTTCTCGTATGGCTACACCTTC
-	15	TRBV29-1	TRBJ2-5	TRBD2	CSVELAGEEVETQYF	TGCAGCGTTGAACTAGCGGGAGAGGAGGTGGAGACCCAGTACTTC
-	16	TRBV14	TRBJ2-1	TRBD2	CASRLSSGISYNEQFF	TGTGCCAGCAGACTCAGTAGCGGGATATCCTACAATGAGCAGTTCTTC
-	14	TRBV23-1	TRBJ2-7	TRBD2	CASGSGRAQYEQYF	TGCGCCAGCGGAAGCGGGAGGGCCCAGTACGAGCAGTACTTC
-	12	TRBV27	TRBJ2-7	-	CASNRAGAEQYF	TGTGCCAGCAACCGCGCAGGGGCCGAGCAGTACTTC
-	17	TRBV27	TRBJ2-1	TRBD2	CASSFRGVAGTYNEQFF	TGTGCCAGCAGTTTCAGAGGGGTAGCGGGAACCTACAATGAGCAGTTCTTC
once	14	TRBV6-1	TRBJ1-4	-	CASSNRAGDEKLFF	TGTGCCAGCAGTAACAGGGCAGGGGATGAAAAACTGTTTTTT
-	16	TRBV15	TRBJ2-4	TRBD1	CATSERTGAPKNIQYF	TGTGCCACCAGCGAAAGGACAGGGGCTCCCAAAAACATTCAGTACTTC
-	12	TRBV29-1	TRBJ1-2	-	CSVADRNYGYTF	TGCAGCGTTGCTGACAGAAACTATGGCTACACCTTC
-	15	TRBV6-1	TRBJ1-5	TRBD1	CASSYQGDGDQPQHF	TGTGCCAGCTCGTACCAGGGGGACGGGGATCAGCCCCAGCATTTT
-	11	TRBV25-1	TRBJ2-7	-	CASSPSYEQYF	TGTGCCAGCAGTCCCTCCTACGAGCAGTACTTC
few	13	TRBV19	TRBJ1-1	TRBD1	CASCLQGCTEAFF	TGTGCCAGTTGTTTACAGGGGTGCACTGAAGCTTTCTTT
few	13	TRBV6-5	TRBJ2-7	-	CASSYVQDYEQYF	TGTGCCAGCAGTTACGTTCAGGACTACGAGCAGTACTTC
-	16	TRBV9	TRBJ2-7	TRBD2	CASSEGGGLAVYEQYF	TGTGCCAGCAGCGAGGGCGGAGGGCTAGCGGTTTACGAGCAGTACTTC
-	11	TRBV28	TRBJ2-1	-	CASSLSDEQFF	TGTGCCAGCAGTTTATCCGATGAGCAGTTCTTC
-	13	TRBV19	TRBJ1-5	-	CASSIGMNQPQHF	TGTGCCAGTAGTATCGGGATGAATCAGCCCCAGCATTTT
-	16	TRBV13	TRBJ2-1	TRBD2	CASKGLAGASYNEQFF	TGTGCCAGCAAGGGACTAGCGGGAGCCTCCTACAATGAGCAGTTCTTC
-	14	TRBV6-5	TRBJ1-1	-	CASSYNRANTEAFF	TGTGCCAGCAGTTACAACAGGGCGAACACTGAAGCTTTCTTT
-	12	TRBV10-3	TRBJ1-5	-	CAIKEEGQPQHF	TGTGCCATCAAGGAGGAGGGCCAGCCCCAGCATTTT
-	12	TRBV6-1	TRBJ1-2	-	CASRGFNYGYTF	TGTGCCAGCAGGGGCTTCAACTATGGCTACACCTTC
-	16	TRBV7-6	TRBJ2-7	TRBD2	CASSLGSSGDPGEQYF	TGTGCCAGCAGCTTAGGGTCTAGCGGGGACCCTGGCGAGCAGTACTTC
-	12	TRBV7-2	TRBJ1-1	-	CASSLDRGGAFF	TGTGCCAGCAGCTTAGATAGGGGGGGCGCTTTCTTT
-	16	TRBV7-6	TRBJ2-1	TRBD2	CASSSREGPTYNEQFF	TGTGCCAGCAGCAGTAGGGAGGGCCCGACCTACAATGAGCAGTTCTTC
-	15	TRBV2	TRBJ2-1	-	CASSPSSVPLGEQFF	TGTGCCAGCAGCCCCTCTAGCGTCCCCCTGGGTGAGCAGTTCTTC